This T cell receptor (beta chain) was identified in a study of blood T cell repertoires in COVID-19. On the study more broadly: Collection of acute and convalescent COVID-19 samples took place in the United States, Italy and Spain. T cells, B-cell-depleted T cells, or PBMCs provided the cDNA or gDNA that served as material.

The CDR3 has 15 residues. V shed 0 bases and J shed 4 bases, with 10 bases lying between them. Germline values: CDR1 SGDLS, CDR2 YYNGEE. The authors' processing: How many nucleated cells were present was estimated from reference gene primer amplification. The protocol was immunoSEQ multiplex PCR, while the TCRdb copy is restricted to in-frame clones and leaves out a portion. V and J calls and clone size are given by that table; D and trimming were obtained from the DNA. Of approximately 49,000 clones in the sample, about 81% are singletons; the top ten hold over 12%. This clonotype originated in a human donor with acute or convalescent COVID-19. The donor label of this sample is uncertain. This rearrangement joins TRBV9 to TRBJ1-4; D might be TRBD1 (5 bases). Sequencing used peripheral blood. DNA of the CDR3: TGTGCCAGCAGCGTAGCGGCGGGGCTTAATGAAAAACTGTTTTTT. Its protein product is CASSVAAGLNEKLFF.